Below are 27 T cell receptor beta chains sequenced from a single sample in a study of human T cells and chemical hapten exposure (dated by TCRdb to about 2021). Receptors were amplified or captured by RACE. Sequenced using a NextSeq 500. In-frame beta chains were kept once TCRdb had trimmed the public reads at Q25 with fastp and called clones with MiXCR. For every CDR3 protein sequence, its rows merge into one entry that carries the most common genes and DNA. The sample data list around 330,000 distinct CDR3 sequences, and around 5% of these were observed just once. The ten top clones hold about 7.7% of the sample. Read against the paper, the sample's time point label means: pre-sensitization, week 0. The treatment or condition tag for this specimen amounts to: therapeutic diphenylcyclopropenone sensitization with weekly scalp DPC. The specimen was whole blood, collected in connection with sensitization to the hapten diphenylcyclopropenone (DPC). The receptors stem from a woman between 18 and 29 years old with alopecia areata. Some clones in this sample may be carry-over from other donors' samples.

This clonotype was observed at least ten times. The rearrangement joins TRBV5-4 to TRBJ2-1; 8 bases map to TRBD2. CDR3 size: 16 residues. V shed 4 bases, J shed 0 bases, and the junction held 6 bases outside the gene matches. In germline, CDR1 is SGHNT, CDR2 YYREEE (reference sequence). The CDR3 spells CASSPRLASSYNEQFF. The CDR3 region has the DNA TGTGCCAGCAGCCCCCGACTAGCGAGCTCCTACAATGAGCAGTTCTTC. The full variable domain, its missing parts supplied by reference TRBV5-4 and TRBJ2-1, is ETGVTQSPTHLIKTRGQQVTLRCSSQSGHNTVSWYQQALGQGPQFIFQYYREEENGRGNFPPRFSGLQFPNYSSELNVNALELDDSALYLCASSPRLASSYNEQFFGPGTRLTVL.

This clonotype was picked up many times. The rearrangement joins TRBV6-2 or TRBV6-3 to TRBJ2-3; D is ambiguous. The V gene lost 5 bases and the J gene lost 4 bases, with 13 bases spanning the gap. CDR1 is MNHEY, CDR2 SVGEGT, per germline. The CDR3 is 14 amino acids. The CDR3 DNA is TGTGCCAGCAGTGATCCTGATGGGGCAGATACGCAGTATTTT. Translated, it gives CASSDPDGADTQYF.

The sample holds many counts of this clonotype. The rearrangement joins TRBV6-2 or TRBV6-3 to TRBJ1-1, with D maybe TRBD1 (5 bases). The CDR3 is 15 residues long. V was cut by 5 bases and J by 0 bases, with 13 bases left in between. The germline gives CDR1 MNHEY, CDR2 SVGEGT. CDR3 coding DNA: TGTGCCAGCAGTCCAGGGCGGGAGATGAACACTGAAGCTTTCTTT. It specifies CASSPGREMNTEAFF.

This clonotype was seen only once. This could be a read error, since a much larger clone is one nucleotide away. The CDR3 does not close with the conserved phenylalanine or tryptophan, likely indicating a read error. V is TRBV6-2 or TRBV6-3 and J is TRBJ2-7, with 7 bases identical to TRBD1. This CDR3 is built from 14 residues. With V trimmed by 5 bases and J by 1 base, 5 bases remained unmatched. Germline CDR1 MNHEY, CDR2 SVGEGT. CDR3 in amino acids: CASSHPGQSYEQYY. The CDR3 DNA reads TGTGCCAGCAGTCACCCGGGACAGTCCTACGAGCAGTACTAC.

This clonotype came up a few times. This sequence joins TRBV5-1 and TRBJ2-5; 7 nucleotides align to TRBD2. CDR1 SGHRS and CDR2 YFSETQ come from the germline V gene. Trimming cost V 4 bases and J 0 bases; bases outside gene matches: 15. The CDR3 runs to 18 residues. In DNA form, the CDR3 reads TGCGCCAGCAGCCGCGCCCGGGGACTAAGATTGTACCAAGAGACCCAGTACTTC. Its translation is CASSRARGLRLYQETQYF.

This clonotype was detected only a few times. The chain employs TRBV3-1 and TRBJ2-3; a possible D gene is TRBD1 (5 bases). In germline, CDR1 is LGHDT, CDR2 YNNKEL (reference sequence). The CDR3 is 15 residues long. V dropped 0 bases and J dropped 7 bases, with 14 bases sitting between them. This CDR3 is CASSQDPPPGNTQYF. CDR3 sequence (DNA): TGTGCCAGCAGCCAAGACCCCCCCCCAGGGAATACGCAGTATTTT.

This clonotype occurred a few times. This chain links TRBV7-9 with TRBJ2-1; D may be TRBD1 or TRBD2 (7 bases each). The length of the CDR3 is 15 residues. The germline V gene encodes CDR1 SEHNR and CDR2 FQNEAQ (reference sequence). Trimming pared 3 bases from V and 6 bases from J, leaving 15 bases between. CDR3 residues: CASSFRWEGANEQFF. The CDR3 coding sequence is TGTGCCAGCAGCTTCCGGTGGGAGGGGGCCAATGAGCAGTTCTTC.

This clonotype was found a few times. The rearrangement uses TRBV28 and TRBJ1-1, with 11 bases aligning to TRBD1. The CDR3 consists of 16 residues. The germline CDR1 and CDR2 sequences are MDHEN and SYDVKM. The V and J ends lost 3 bases and 5 bases, in that order; junction bases with no gene match: 8. The CDR3 region is CASSFRTGGVRTEAFF. Written as DNA, the CDR3 is TGTGCCAGCAGTTTTAGGACAGGGGGCGTTCGGACTGAAGCTTTCTTT.

This clonotype was seen ten or more times. CDR3 bases: TGTGCCAGCAGTTTACGGGGGGCAAATACCGCAGATACGCAGTATTTT. This sequence encodes CASSLRGANTADTQYF. V usage is TRBV12-3 or TRBV12-4 and J usage is TRBJ2-3, with D possibly matching TRBD2 (7 bases). The CDR3 contains 16 residues. V was trimmed by 2 bases and J by 4 bases, leaving 16 bases between them.

A few counts support this clonotype. The rearrangement links TRBV5-6 to TRBJ1-3; D gene ambiguous. The CDR3 is 14 amino acids. From germline, CDR1 is SGHDT and CDR2 YYEEEE. V dropped 2 bases and J dropped 4 bases, with 10 bases sitting between them. The CDR3 coding sequence is TGTGCCAGCAGCTTCCTGGACCGCGGAAACACCATATATTTT. Translation: CASSFLDRGNTIYF.

This clonotype has just one count. The gene calls are TRBV5-6 and TRBJ2-3; tentatively, D is TRBD1 (5 bases). Trimming pared 0 bases from V and 2 bases from J, leaving 7 bases between. Germline CDR1 reads SGHDT; CDR2 reads YYEEEE. The CDR3 runs 14 residues. CDR3 loop: CASSLVQVTDTQYF. DNA of the CDR3: TGTGCCAGCAGCTTGGTACAGGTCACAGATACGCAGTATTTT.

The chain is built from TRBV21-1 and TRBJ1-6. TRBV21-1 is a recognized pseudogene. The CDR3 loop spans 14 amino acids. The CDR3: CASSKEAENSPLHF. DNA for the CDR3: TGTGCCAGCAGCAAGGAGGCGGAAAATTCACCCCTCCACTTT.

This clonotype appeared a few times. This chain joins TRBV9 and TRBJ2-7; 7 bases align to TRBD1. CDR3 length: 14 amino acids. Germline lookup yields CDR1 SGDLS and CDR2 YYNGEE. The ends lost 2 bases at V and 3 bases at J; junction bases unmatched: 5. CDR3 coding DNA: TGTGCCAGCAGCGTTGGGCAGGGGGACTACGAGCAGTACTTC. Translating it yields CASSVGQGDYEQYF.

The V call is TRBV20-1, the J call TRBJ2-1, with D perhaps assigned TRBD1 or TRBD2 (5 bases each). V dropped 6 bases and J dropped 10 bases, with 13 bases sitting between them. The germline CDR1 and CDR2 sequences are DFQATT and SNEGSKA (reference sequence). This CDR3 has 11 amino acids. CDR3 nucleotides: TGCAGTGCCCTAGAAGAGGGGGAGCAGTTCTTC. Amino acid sequence: CSALEEGEQFF.

DNA for the CDR3: TGTGCCAGCAGCCCAGCTGGCCTCGTGGCTAATGAAAAACTGTTTTTT. The encoded protein is CASSPAGLVANEKLFF. The chain uses TRBV6-2 or TRBV6-3 and TRBJ1-4; D remains ambiguous. This CDR3 has 16 amino acids. Germline CDR1 and CDR2: MNHEY and SVGEGT. Trimming took 6 bases from V and 3 from J, leaving 17 bases between them.

This clonotype came up once. This chain links TRBV5-4 with TRBJ1-1; possible D gene TRBD1, 5 bases. Trimming cost V 8 bases and J 1 base, with 12 bases left between them. This CDR3 comprises 13 residues. Germline V lookup: CDR1 SGHNT, CDR2 YYREEE (reference sequence). For the CDR3, the DNA is TGTGCCAGTGCGGAAAGGGGGAACACTGAAGCTTTCTTT. It encodes CASAERGNTEAFF.

There are a few counts of this clonotype. This sequence joins TRBV10-3 and TRBJ2-3; 9 bases are a match to TRBD2. Germline CDR1 ENHRY, CDR2 SYGVKD. V was pared by 7 bases and J by 4 bases, with 9 bases of the junction left unmatched. There are 15 residues in the CDR3. The CDR3 spells CAITRSGGSSDTQYF. CDR3 DNA: TGTGCCATCACCAGAAGCGGGGGGTCTTCAGATACGCAGTATTTT.

This clonotype was counted only a few times. This chain connects TRBV5-1 to TRBJ1-1; tentative D call: TRBD1 (5 bases). CDR1 is SGHRS and CDR2 is YFSETQ in the germline V gene. Trimming left V 3 bases short and J 0 bases short, with 9 bases between. This CDR3 has 14 residues. This CDR3 reads CASSSGAVNTEAFF. DNA for the CDR3: TGCGCCAGCAGCTCCGGGGCGGTGAACACTGAAGCTTTCTTT.

The V gene is TRBV5-1, the J gene TRBJ2-3; a weak D match, TRBD1 (6 bases). Trimming removed 4 bases at V and 4 bases at J, with 10 bases between. Germline V gene data show CDR1 as SGHRS and CDR2 as YFSETQ. This CDR3 is 13 amino acids long. The CDR3 DNA reads TGCGCCAGCAGCCTTCGGACAGCAGATACGCAGTATTTT. It is translated as CASSLRTADTQYF.

The rearrangement links TRBV6-1 to TRBJ1-2, with unresolved D. With 4 bases removed from V and 5 bases from J, the gap between germline ends came to 5 bases. The CDR3 runs 11 residues. The V gene's germline CDR1 is MNHNS and CDR2 SASEGT. The CDR3 DNA reads as TGTGCCAGCAGTGGATTTTATGGCTACACCTTC. It codes for CASSGFYGYTF.

The V call is TRBV24-1, the J call TRBJ2-6; 7 bases are a match to TRBD2. This CDR3 region has 20 residues. Trimming cost V 3 bases and J 1 base; bases outside gene matches: 14. In germline, CDR1 is KGHDR, CDR2 SFDVKD. CDR3: CATSDAGGTLPWSGANVLTF. CDR3 DNA: TGTGCCACCAGTGATGCCGGGGGGACCCTCCCCTGGTCTGGGGCCAACGTCCTGACTTTC.

This clonotype was observed a few times. V is TRBV12-3 or TRBV12-4 and J is TRBJ2-7; D not resolved. Deletions cut 3 bases from V and 12 bases from J, with 18 bases between. This CDR3 is built from 13 residues. This CDR3 is CASSFIRKGRMYF. The DNA of the CDR3 is TGTGCCAGCAGTTTTATTCGAAAAGGACGGATGTACTTC.

This clonotype was seen only a few times. This chain links TRBV12-3 or TRBV12-4 with TRBJ2-7; a weak D match, TRBD1 (6 bases). The V end was cut by 3 bases, the J end by 2 bases, with 11 bases between. This CDR3 has 14 amino acids. The CDR3 reads CASSFNRVPYEQYF. Here the CDR3 DNA reads TGTGCCAGCAGTTTCAACAGGGTCCCCTACGAGCAGTACTTC.

This clonotype was detected many times. DNA of the CDR3: TGTGCCACCAGCAGGTCTCGTACGCAGTATTTT. Protein sequence: CATSRSRTQYF. The chain employs TRBV15 and TRBJ2-3; D not certain. Trimming left V 3 bases short and J 8 bases short, with 6 bases between. This CDR3 is 11 amino acids long. Germline V gives CDR1 LNHNV, CDR2 YYDKDF (reference sequence).

In this sample, this clonotype turned up a few times. This rearrangement joins TRBV7-9 to TRBJ2-3; 7 nucleotides align to TRBD1. The CDR3 spans 15 residues. CDR1 and CDR2 (germline): SEHNR, FQNEAQ (reference sequence). V shed 5 bases, J shed 6 bases, and the junction held 11 bases outside the gene matches. The CDR3 region has the DNA TGTGCCAGCAGCATAGGACAGGCGCCCCCGGATACGCAGTATTTT. This codes for CASSIGQAPPDTQYF. The variable domain in full, completed from reference TRBV7-9 and TRBJ2-3, reads DTGVSQNPRHKITKRGQNVTFRCDPISEHNRLYWYRQTLGQGPEFLTYFQNEAQLEKSRLLSDRFSAERPKGSFSTLEIQRTEQGDSAMYLCASSIGQAPPDTQYFGPGTRLTVL.

The table lists this clonotype with many counts. The chain recombines TRBV6-6 with TRBJ1-2; D may be TRBD1 (6 bases). The CDR3 is made up of 13 amino acids. The germline V gene has CDR1 MNHNY and CDR2 SVGAGI (reference sequence). V dropped 7 bases and J dropped 2 bases, with 11 bases sitting between them. CDR3 DNA sequence: TGTGCCAGCAAGCCCGGACAGAACTATGGCTACACCTTC. Its protein is CASKPGQNYGYTF.

This clonotype was counted at least ten times. The CDR3 region has the DNA TGCAGCGCCGTACCCCGGGACTTAGAAGAGACCCAGTACTTC. It codes for CSAVPRDLEETQYF. The chain is built from TRBV29-1 and TRBJ2-5; D is possibly TRBD2 (6 bases). The V end was cut by 7 bases, the J end by 3 bases, with 18 bases between. CDR1 is SQVTM and CDR2 is ANQGSEA in the germline V gene. The CDR3 sequence is 14 residues long.